The clone carrying this T cell receptor beta chain appeared once. The antigen remains unidentified. The entry originates in a study of cytomegalovirus exposure and HLA in healthy donors. PCR was performed using 60 Vbeta and 13 Jbeta primers. Sequencing was performed with immunoSEQ multiplex PCR; in TCRdb, only in-frame clones are kept and a portion is missing. The sample yields roughly 58,000 clones, over 70% seen once. V shed 4 bases, J shed 0 bases, and the junction held 4 bases outside the gene matches. The length of the CDR3 is 14 residues. Germline values: CDR1 SGHRS, CDR2 YFSETQ. Study-wide findings and caveats: Of the V segments, some could not be distinguished, including TRBV6-2 and TRBV6-3, and were excluded. The sole available immune exposure information was CMV serostatus. Later analysis found that TCR beta chains associated with HLA were more clonally expanded than other, equally common chains.

The receptor was derived from a woman between 40 and 55 years old in good health and CMV-seronegative. The sequenced sample consisted of PBMCs. The rearrangement uses TRBV5-1 and TRBJ2-7, with TRBD1 matching 7 bases. The DNA of the CDR3 is TGCGCCAGCAGCCTTGGGACAGTCTCCTACGAGCAGTACTTC. Amino acids: CASSLGTVSYEQYF.